A single sample is the source of the 20 T cell receptor beta chains below, sequenced in a study of CD4 T cells in relation to SARS-CoV-2 and coronaviruses. No cognate antigen is known for these TCRs. Sequencing used immunoSEQ multiplex PCR; TCRdb keeps in-frame clones, though not all of them. The sample has under 30,000 clones; approximately 78% are singletons. Unexposed donor CD4+ T cells date from about 2011-2019, before the COVID-19 pandemic. Isolation of CD4+ T cells took place after around 11 days in culture. Sequencing used CD4+ T cells from PBMCs, cultured in vitro. The source of these receptors is a human donor in good health.

This clone has more than one count but fewer than ten. The rearrangement links TRBV18 to TRBJ1-5; 7 bases fit TRBD1. V dropped 3 bases and J dropped 4; count of bases not matched to a gene: 3. CDR1 is KGHSH, CDR2 LQKENI, per germline. This CDR3 has 14 residues. CDR3 region: CASSPTGLNQPQHF. The CDR3, as DNA: TGTGCCAGCTCACCGACAGGGCTTAATCAGCCCCAGCATTTT.

The chain links TRBV5-1 to TRBJ1-4, with D perhaps matching TRBD1 (5 bases). This CDR3 contains 15 residues. From germline, CDR1 is SGHRS and CDR2 YFSETQ. V lost 5 bases, J lost 0 bases, and 11 bases lay in between. CDR3 in amino acids: CASRPGTPTNEKLFF. DNA of the CDR3: TGCGCCAGCAGGCCTGGGACCCCAACTAATGAAAAACTGTTTTTT.

The chain employs TRBV4-1 and TRBJ1-2, with D possibly matching TRBD1 (6 bases). Germline CDR1 and CDR2: MGHRA and YSYEKL. Trimming cost V 5 bases and J 7 bases, with 20 bases left between them. The length of the CDR3 is 15 residues. The CDR3 DNA sequence: TGCGCCAGCAGCGGGATCGACAGGTCTGGGCCTGGCTACACCTTC. Protein: CASSGIDRSGPGYTF.

The chain employs TRBV6-5 and TRBJ2-7; 10 bases are a match to TRBD1. Germline CDR1 MNHEY, CDR2 SVGAGI. The CDR3 runs 12 residues. V was pared by 5 bases and J by 6 bases, with 1 base of the junction left unmatched. CDR3 loop: CASSRTGGEQYF. The CDR3 DNA reads as TGTGCCAGCAGTCGGACAGGGGGCGAGCAGTACTTC.

The count of this clone is one. The V and J genes are TRBV5-1 and TRBJ2-1; 7 bases line up with TRBD2. Germline loops: CDR1 SGHRS, CDR2 YFSETQ. Trimming cost V 0 bases and J 3 bases; bases outside gene matches: 3. This CDR3 contains 15 residues. The CDR3 coding sequence is TGCGCCAGCAGCTTGGGGGCTAGCGGCTACAATGAGCAGTTCTTC. This gives the protein CASSLGASGYNEQFF. The full variable domain, with the rest looked up from reference TRBV5-1 and TRBJ2-1, is KAGVTQTPRYLIKTRGQQVTLSCSPISGHRSVSWYQQTPGQGLQFLFEYFSETQRNKGNFPGRFSGRQFSNSRSEMNVSTLELGDSALYLCASSLGASGYNEQFFGPGTRLTVL.

The chain couples TRBV3-1 (or the pseudogene TRBV3-2) to TRBJ1-1, with D possibly matching TRBD1 (6 bases). CDR1 is LGHDT and CDR2 is YNNKEL in the germline V gene (reference sequence). V was pared by 0 bases and J by 7 bases, with 12 bases between. The CDR3 has 14 amino acids. The CDR3 protein is CASSQDWTAREAFF. As DNA, the CDR3 is TGTGCCAGCAGCCAAGATTGGACAGCCCGTGAAGCTTTCTTT.

The chain recombines TRBV7-2 with TRBJ2-7; maybe TRBD2 (6 bases). From germline, CDR1 is SGHTA and CDR2 FQGNSA. This CDR3 contains 13 residues. Trimming took 1 base from V and 9 from J, leaving 13 bases between them. The CDR3 sequence: CASSLGLASAQYF. CDR3 DNA sequence: TGTGCCAGCAGCTTAGGGCTAGCGAGTGCGCAGTACTTC. Based on the CDR3 plus reference TRBV7-2 and TRBJ2-7, the full variable domain is GAGVSQSPSNKVTEKGKDVELRCDPISGHTALYWYRQSLGQGLEFLIYFQGNSAPDKSGLPSDRFSAERTGGSVSTLTIQRTQQEDSAVYLCASSLGLASAQYFGPGTRLTVT.

V usage is TRBV5-4 and J usage is TRBJ2-2; 7 bases are shared with TRBD1. V gave up 1 base and J gave up 3 bases; unmatched junction bases: 6. CDR1 is SGHNT, CDR2 YYREEE, per germline (reference sequence). This CDR3 is built from 16 residues. In DNA form, the CDR3 reads TGTGCCAGCAGCTTGAAGTCAGGGGGTCACACCGGGGAGCTGTTTTTT. This translates into CASSLKSGGHTGELFF. Full variable domain (remainder filled in from reference TRBV5-4 and TRBJ2-2): ETGVTQSPTHLIKTRGQQVTLRCSSQSGHNTVSWYQQALGQGPQFIFQYYREEENGRGNFPPRFSGLQFPNYSSELNVNALELDDSALYLCASSLKSGGHTGELFFGEGSRLTVL.

This clone showed up just a few times. The rearrangement uses TRBV19 and TRBJ2-3; D is perhaps TRBD2 (6 bases). V was clipped by 0 bases and J by 1 base, with 8 bases between them. CDR1 LNHDA and CDR2 SQIVND come from the germline V gene (reference sequence). This CDR3 has 15 amino acids. CDR3 DNA sequence: TGTGCCAGTAGTATAGATGGCGGGGGCACAGATACGCAGTATTTT. This codes for CASSIDGGGTDTQYF. Full variable domain (missing parts from reference TRBV19 and TRBJ2-3): DGGITQSPKYLFRKEGQNVTLSCEQNLNHDAMYWYRQDPGQGLRLIYYSQIVNDFQKGDIAEGYSVSREKKESFPLTVTSAQKNPTAFYLCASSIDGGGTDTQYFGPGTRLTVL.

The V call is TRBV2, the J call TRBJ2-5; a weak D match, TRBD1 (6 bases). Trimming left V 7 bases short and J 5 bases short, with 20 bases between. Germline V gene sequence: CDR1 SNHLY, CDR2 FYNNEI. The CDR3 contains 15 residues. This CDR3 reads CASTLTQGIAETQYF. CDR3 in DNA: TGTGCCAGCACTCTAACGCAGGGGATAGCGGAGACCCAGTACTTC.

The sample holds a few counts of this clone. The V call is TRBV7-3, the J call TRBJ2-3, with 9 bases identical to TRBD2. V gave up 1 base and J gave up 2 bases; unmatched junction bases: 1. From germline, CDR1 is SGHTA and CDR2 FQGTGA. This CDR3 has 15 amino acids. In nucleotides, the CDR3 is TGTGCCAGCAGCTTAATAGCGGGAGACACAGATACGCAGTATTTT. Encoded protein: CASSLIAGDTDTQYF. Full variable domain (remainder filled in from reference TRBV7-3 and TRBJ2-3): GAGVSQTPSNKVTEKGKYVELRCDPISGHTALYWYRQSLGQGPEFLIYFQGTGAADDSGLPNDRFFAVRPEGSVSTLKIQRTERGDSAVYLCASSLIAGDTDTQYFGPGTRLTVL.

The chain recombines TRBV5-1 with TRBJ1-1; no definite D call. Germline CDR1 reads SGHRS; CDR2 reads YFSETQ. The CDR3 totals 14 residues. Between the trimmed V and J ends, which lost 4 bases and 4 bases, there was a span of 14 bases. The CDR3 region is CASSPTRVGTEAFF. CDR3 sequence (DNA): TGCGCCAGCAGCCCGACCCGGGTAGGCACTGAAGCTTTCTTT.

J is TRBJ1-4 and V is TRBV6-1; 8 bases fit TRBD1. Germline V lookup: CDR1 MNHNS, CDR2 SASEGT. This CDR3 has 16 residues. V was pared by 3 bases and J by 4 bases, with 7 bases of the junction left unmatched. In nucleotides, the CDR3 is TGTGCCAGCAGTGACACAAGGACAGGGAATAATGAAAAACTGTTTTTT. This encodes CASSDTRTGNNEKLFF.

This chain uses TRBV5-1 with TRBJ2-1; D might be TRBD2 (6 bases). Germline CDR1 is SGHRS and CDR2 is YFSETQ. The CDR3 consists of 14 residues. Trimming left V 6 bases short and J 10 bases short, with 20 bases between. The CDR3, as DNA: TGCGCCAGCAACCCTGGGACTCCCAGTGGGGAGCAGTTCTTC. Protein sequence: CASNPGTPSGEQFF.

The chain has TRBV11-2 and TRBJ2-3; no clear D gene. The CDR3 is 16 residues long. V gave up 5 bases and J gave up 0 bases, with 15 bases separating them. The germline V gene encodes CDR1 SGHAT and CDR2 FQNNGV. The CDR3 spells CASSGYSITSTDTQYF. The CDR3 DNA reads as TGTGCCAGCAGCGGATACAGCATTACTAGCACAGATACGCAGTATTTT.

This chain links TRBV9 with TRBJ2-7; 9 bases map to TRBD1. Germline V CDR1 and CDR2: SGDLS, YYNGEE. V was clipped by 3 bases and J by 2 bases; unmatched bases: 9. There are 16 residues in the CDR3. The CDR3 sequence: CASSAKPGQGPYEQYF. The CDR3 nucleotides are TGTGCCAGCAGCGCTAAACCGGGACAGGGACCCTACGAGCAGTACTTC.

The rearrangement uses TRBV7-3 and TRBJ2-2; D is unclear. This CDR3 is built from 14 residues. Per the germline V gene, CDR1 is SGHTA and CDR2 is FQGTGA. The V and J ends lost 3 bases and 3 bases respectively, with 8 bases between them. The CDR3 reads CASSFSRDTGELFF. The CDR3 nucleotides are TGTGCCAGCAGCTTCTCCCGAGACACCGGGGAGCTGTTTTTT.

The J gene is TRBJ1-2, the V gene TRBV9, with 8 bases lining up with TRBD1. V was pared by 3 bases and J by 5 bases, with 9 bases of the junction left unmatched. The germline V gene has CDR1 SGDLS and CDR2 YYNGEE. The length of the CDR3 is 15 residues. As DNA, the CDR3 is TGTGCCAGCAGCGCCACAGGGGGTATTGATTATGGCTACACCTTC. Protein: CASSATGGIDYGYTF.

The genes are TRBV30 and TRBJ1-1; D is ambiguous. Trimming left V 0 bases short and J 10 bases short, with 18 bases between. Per germline, CDR1 GTSNPN and CDR2 SVGIG (reference sequence). The CDR3 spans 14 residues. The CDR3 DNA is TGTGCCTGGAGTGTAGGTTTCGATCTTCCCCTAGCTTTCTTT. Its translation is CAWSVGFDLPLAFF. Full variable domain (remainder filled in from reference TRBV30 and TRBJ1-1): SQTIHQWPATLVQPVGSPLSLECTVEGTSNPNLYWYRQAAGRGLQLLFYSVGIGQISSEVPQNLSASRPQDRQFILSSKKLLLSDSGFYLCAWSVGFDLPLAFFGQGTRLTVV.

The rearrangement links TRBV7-2 to TRBJ1-1; possible D gene TRBD1, 5 bases. Trimming took 1 base from V and 6 from J, leaving 15 bases between them. This CDR3 spans 15 amino acids. CDR1 is SGHTA, CDR2 FQGNSA, per germline. The CDR3 is CASSLGGREVSEAFF. The CDR3 DNA reads as TGTGCCAGCAGCTTAGGGGGCAGGGAAGTATCTGAAGCTTTCTTT.